Below, 22 T cell receptor beta chains from the same sample are listed, as sequenced in a study of T cells in Graves' hyperthyroidism and ophthalmopathy. There were TCR beta CDR3 regions amplified from RNA transcripts. In the first-round RT-PCR of the TCR CDR3, the HTBI primer set was used. TCRdb processed the multiplex PCR reads anew with MiXCR; each CDR3 protein has one entry. The sample has hundreds of thousands of distinct CDR3 sequences; 15% to 19% are singletons. The sample was blood. All receptors derive from a woman aged 18-30 years with Graves' hyperthyroidism.

This clonotype came up a few times. This chain links TRBV19 with TRBJ2-6; D uncertain. The germline gives CDR1 LNHDA, CDR2 SQIVND (reference sequence). There are 14 residues in the CDR3. V shed 7 bases and J shed 2 bases, with 9 bases lying between them. In DNA form, the CDR3 reads TGTGCCAGTACTCGAGGAACTGGGGCCAACGTCCTGACTTTC. Its protein is CASTRGTGANVLTF.

At least ten counts were recorded for this clonotype. The V call is TRBV7-8, the J call TRBJ2-7, with a tentative D call TRBD1 (7 bases). This CDR3 is 14 amino acids long. CDR1 and CDR2 (germline): SGHVS, FQNEAQ. V lost 5 bases, J lost 7 bases, and 18 bases lay in between. This CDR3 is CASSPGDSRREQYF. CDR3 DNA: TGTGCCAGCAGCCCGGGGGACAGCCGCCGGGAGCAGTACTTC.

V gene TRBV29-1 combines with J gene TRBJ1-2, with 7 bases fitting TRBD1. Trimming removed 3 bases from V and 8 bases from J; junction bases left unmatched: 12. Germline V lookup: CDR1 SQVTM, CDR2 ANQGSEA. This CDR3 has 14 amino acids. As DNA, the CDR3 is TGCAGCGTTGACAAGACAGGGCCGCCGAGAGGCTACACCTTC. Encoded protein: CSVDKTGPPRGYTF.

This clonotype occurred a few times. V usage is TRBV24-1 and J usage is TRBJ2-5, with D hard to call. The V gene's germline CDR1 is KGHDR and CDR2 SFDVKD. The CDR3 spans 12 residues. V was shortened by 4 bases and J by 7 bases, with 9 bases between the two germline ends. The CDR3 is CATSDPAGTQYF. CDR3 DNA sequence: TGTGCCACCAGTGACCCCGCTGGGACCCAGTACTTC.

This clonotype has a count of ten or more. The V gene is TRBV20-1, the J gene TRBJ2-1; 9 bases fit TRBD1. After removal of 0 bases from V and 6 bases from J, the junction contained 6 bases not matched to a gene. This CDR3 spans 15 amino acids. Per the germline V gene, CDR1 is DFQATT and CDR2 is SNEGSKA (reference sequence). CDR3 region: CSARDSGQGSNEQFF. The DNA for the CDR3 is TGCAGTGCTAGAGATTCGGGACAGGGTAGCAATGAGCAGTTCTTC.

Ten or more counts support this clonotype. The chain links TRBV27 to TRBJ1-6; TRBD1 agrees at 9 bases. The J segment lost 5 bases and the V segment lost 6 bases, leaving 5 bases of the junction unmatched. The CDR3 covers 15 residues. From germline, CDR1 is MNHEY and CDR2 SMNVEV (reference sequence). CDR3 bases: TGTGCCAGCAGGACCGGGACAGGGCATAATTCACCCCTCCACTTT. As protein: CASRTGTGHNSPLHF.

This clonotype was recorded at least ten times. The chain links TRBV12-3 or TRBV12-4 to TRBJ1-2, with 9 bases identical to TRBD1. The CDR3 runs to 16 residues. V lost 5 bases, J lost 2 bases, and 9 bases stayed unmatched. The CDR3 region is CASSRADRGRNYGYTF. CDR3 DNA: TGTGCCAGCAGTCGCGCCGACAGGGGGAGAAACTATGGCTACACCTTC.

This clonotype was found many times. This chain uses TRBV12-3 or TRBV12-4 with TRBJ2-3, with D possibly being TRBD2 (5 bases). The CDR3 runs 13 residues. V lost 6 bases and J lost 4, with 11 bases in between. The CDR3: CASSLLGPDTQYF. The CDR3 DNA follows: TGTGCCAGCAGCTTACTAGGCCCAGATACGCAGTATTTT.

Note on this clonotype: A much larger clone is a single base away; this may be a read error. The CDR3 ends on some other residue instead of the conserved phenylalanine or tryptophan, so this is likely a read error. V and J are TRBV9 and TRBJ1-2, with unresolved D. V lost 4 bases, J lost 2 bases, and 15 bases lay in between. Germline assignment: CDR1 SGDLS and CDR2 YYNGEE. This CDR3 has 15 residues. The CDR3 DNA reads TGTGCCAGCAGCTCTCAGAGGCAGGACAACTATGGCTACACCTCC. Translation gives CASSSQRQDNYGYTS.

There are many counts of this clonotype. This chain joins TRBV20-1 and TRBJ2-7; the D is unclear. Germline CDR1 reads DFQATT; CDR2 reads SNEGSKA (reference sequence). Trimming pared 5 bases from V and 7 bases from J, leaving 15 bases between. The CDR3 is 12 amino acids. The CDR3 DNA reads as TGCAGTGCTCCGGGTGTCGCCCGGGAGCAGTACTTC. Protein product: CSAPGVAREQYF.

This clonotype was seen repeatedly, ten times or more. V is TRBV6-1 and J is TRBJ2-7; 8 nucleotides agree with TRBD2. This CDR3 has 18 residues. Germline CDR1 and CDR2: MNHNS and SASEGT. Unmatched junction bases numbered 12, after V lost 0 bases and J lost 2 bases. Here the CDR3 reads CASSEARGLAGPTYEQYF. The CDR3 coding sequence is TGTGCCAGCAGTGAAGCCCGAGGGCTAGCGGGCCCTACCTACGAGCAGTACTTC.

This clonotype was observed at least ten times. This sequence joins TRBV29-1 and TRBJ1-1, with D possibly matching TRBD1 (5 bases). Trimming took 4 bases from V and 5 from J, leaving 8 bases between them. The CDR3 totals 11 residues. Germline values: CDR1 SQVTM, CDR2 ANQGSEA. Here the CDR3 DNA reads TGCAGCGTTGTTCAGGGAACTGAAGCTTTCTTT. Amino acid sequence: CSVVQGTEAFF.

There are many counts of this clonotype. The chain joins TRBV20-1 to TRBJ2-3; D possibly matches TRBD1 or TRBD2 (5 bases each). This CDR3 spans 13 amino acids. Germline V lookup: CDR1 DFQATT, CDR2 SNEGSKA (reference sequence). The V end lost 5 bases, the J end lost 3 bases, and 12 bases lay between the germline ends. The CDR3 loop is CSALTGQTDTQYF. The DNA for the CDR3 is TGCAGTGCTCTAACGGGGCAGACAGATACGCAGTATTTT.

This clonotype showed up many times. The rearrangement uses TRBV3-1 and TRBJ1-1; no definite D call. Germline V gene sequence: CDR1 LGHDT, CDR2 YNNKEL (reference sequence). The CDR3 spans 14 residues. The V gene lost 1 base and the J gene lost 0 bases, with 6 bases spanning the gap. Here the CDR3 reads CASSQGSMNTEAFF. CDR3 coding DNA: TGTGCCAGCAGCCAAGGGTCGATGAACACTGAAGCTTTCTTT.

On this clonotype: It may be a read error: a sequence one base away is much more abundant. The gene calls are TRBV11-2 and TRBJ2-3, with 13 positions matching TRBD2. Germline values: CDR1 SGHAT, CDR2 FQNNGV. Germline trimming cut 5 bases from V and 6 bases from J; bases unmatched to any gene: 14. The CDR3 runs 18 residues. CDR3 nucleotide sequence: TGTGCCAGCAGCCTGAGCCCGACTAGCGGGGGGACTAGGGATACGCAGTATTTT. Its translation is CASSLSPTSGGTRDTQYF.

This clonotype was seen ten or more times. The gene calls are TRBV6-2 or TRBV6-3 and TRBJ2-3; 10 bases match TRBD1. CDR3 length: 15 amino acids. Unmatched junction bases numbered 7, after V lost 6 bases and J lost 4 bases. Germline V gene data show CDR1 as MNHEY and CDR2 as SVGEGT. CDR3 region: CASSTGTGDADTQYF. The CDR3 DNA is TGTGCCAGCAGCACCGGGACAGGGGATGCAGATACGCAGTATTTT.

This clonotype was recorded at least ten times. This rearrangement joins TRBV6-2 or TRBV6-3 to TRBJ2-3, with unresolved D. The germline V gene encodes CDR1 MNHEY and CDR2 SVGEGT. There are 18 residues in the CDR3. V dropped 0 bases and J dropped 3 bases, with 19 bases sitting between them. Here the CDR3 DNA reads TGTGCCAGCAGTTACTCCCGAGACCTGGGGTTGAAGACAGATACGCAGTATTTT. It translates to CASSYSRDLGLKTDTQYF.

V gene TRBV28 combines with J gene TRBJ1-1; the match to TRBD1 covers 7 bases. Trimming at V came to 6 bases and at J to 4 bases, leaving 11 bases not matched to a gene. This CDR3 is built from 15 residues. Per the germline V gene, CDR1 is MDHEN and CDR2 is SYDVKM. The CDR3 sequence: CASRPPTSGGTEAFF. The DNA for the CDR3 is TGTGCCAGCAGACCACCGACCTCAGGGGGCACTGAAGCTTTCTTT.

This clonotype was seen at least ten times. The V call is TRBV9, the J call TRBJ2-7; no clear D gene. Between the trimmed V and J ends, which lost 0 bases and 1 base, there was a span of 8 bases. Germline V lookup: CDR1 SGDLS, CDR2 YYNGEE. The CDR3 length is 14 residues. CDR3: CASSVGWNSYEQYF. In nucleotides, the CDR3 is TGTGCCAGCAGCGTAGGATGGAATTCCTACGAGCAGTACTTC.

This clonotype was recorded at least ten times. The rearrangement links TRBV3-1 to TRBJ1-5; D not resolved. CDR3 length: 13 amino acids. V lost 1 base, J lost 7 bases, and 8 bases lay in between. Germline assignment: CDR1 LGHDT and CDR2 YNNKEL (reference sequence). The CDR3 loop reads CASSQGTGQPQHF. CDR3 nucleotide sequence: TGTGCCAGCAGCCAAGGAACGGGCCAGCCCCAGCATTTT.

This clonotype was counted ten times or more. The chain has TRBV7-3 and TRBJ2-3; D is ambiguous. Germline CDR1 is SGHTA and CDR2 is FQGTGA. The CDR3 consists of 14 residues. V was pared by 3 bases and J by 2 bases, with 9 bases between. The CDR3 spells CASSFGQPTDTQYF. CDR3 coding DNA: TGTGCCAGCAGCTTTGGGCAGCCCACAGATACGCAGTATTTT.

Comments on this clonotype: With a much larger clone just one base away, this may be a read error. V is TRBV11-2 and J is TRBJ2-1; no clear D. This CDR3 is 14 amino acids long. CDR1 is SGHAT, CDR2 FQNNGV, per germline. CDR3 region: CASSLSSGPNEQLF. CDR3 bases: TGTGCCAGCAGCTTATCTAGTGGCCCAAATGAGCAGCTCTTC. The full variable domain, its missing parts supplied by reference TRBV11-2 and TRBJ2-1, is EAGVAQSPRYKIIEKRQSVAFWCNPISGHATLYWYQQILGQGPKLLIQFQNNGVVDDSQLPKDRFSAERLKGVDSTLKIQPAKLEDSAVYLCASSLSSGPNEQLFGPGTRLTVL.